Presented here are 10 T cell receptor beta chains from one specimen sequenced in a study of blood T cell repertoires in COVID-19. TCRdb's copy holds only in-frame clones and misses some; the assay was immunoSEQ multiplex PCR. The data contain roughly 290,000 clones, 86% of them seen just once; the ten biggest clones take up around 2.1%. The sequencing input was peripheral blood. The receptors come from a woman between 25 and 40 years old who had recovered from COVID-19.

The CDR3 DNA reads as TGTGCCTGGAGTATACAGACCAATCAGCCCCAGCATTTT. This sequence encodes CAWSIQTNQPQHF. This chain links TRBV30 with TRBJ1-5; D not certain. V shed 2 bases and J shed 3 bases, with 8 bases lying between them. The CDR3 sequence is 13 residues long. Germline assignment: CDR1 GTSNPN and CDR2 SVGIG (reference sequence).

In its sample, this clone was seen a few times. The chain has TRBV6-5 and TRBJ1-2; 8 bases are a match to TRBD1. J was trimmed by 6 bases and V by 6 bases; bases with no gene match: 6. The CDR3 covers 13 residues. From germline, CDR1 is MNHEY and CDR2 SVGAGI. CDR3 in amino acids: CASRPQGGNGYTF. For the CDR3, the DNA is TGTGCCAGCAGGCCACAGGGGGGAAATGGCTACACCTTC.

The rearrangement uses TRBV7-6 and TRBJ2-2; TRBD2 matches at 14 bases. The CDR3 has 16 amino acids. Germline V lookup: CDR1 SGHVS, CDR2 FNYEAQ. The ends lost 8 bases at V and 4 bases at J; junction bases unmatched: 6. CDR3 nucleotides: TGTGCCAGCGCCGTAGGGACTAGCGGGGGCACCGGGGAGCTGTTTTTT. It encodes CASAVGTSGGTGELFF.

V usage is TRBV30 and J usage is TRBJ1-6; no firm D call. This CDR3 is 14 amino acids long. Germline-derived CDR1 and CDR2 are GTSNPN and SVGIG (reference sequence). Trimming stripped 4 bases from V and 2 bases from J, with 9 bases between. CDR3 DNA: TGTGCCTGGACTTCCGTTCCCTATAATTCACCCCTCCACTTT. This gives the protein CAWTSVPYNSPLHF. The entire variable domain, with the rest obtained from reference TRBV30 and TRBJ1-6, is as follows: SQTIHQWPATLVQPVGSPLSLECTVEGTSNPNLYWYRQAAGRGLQLLFYSVGIGQISSEVPQNLSASRPQDRQFILSSKKLLLSDSGFYLCAWTSVPYNSPLHFGNGTRLTVT.

V and J are TRBV5-1 and TRBJ1-6, with D uncertain. Germline V gives CDR1 SGHRS, CDR2 YFSETQ. Trimming stripped 0 bases from V and 7 bases from J, with 14 bases between. The CDR3 runs to 16 residues. This chain's CDR3 is CASSLDSRHLNSPLHF. The CDR3 bases are TGCGCCAGCAGCTTGGACAGCAGACACCTCAATTCACCCCTCCACTTT.

This clone has just one count. This sequence joins TRBV6-5 and TRBJ2-7, with 8 nucleotides matching TRBD1. Germline-derived CDR1 and CDR2 are MNHEY and SVGAGI. Germline trimming cut 6 bases from V and 6 bases from J; bases unmatched to any gene: 10. The CDR3 is made up of 14 amino acids. This chain's CDR3 is CASRHIRGHPEQYF. The CDR3 DNA is TGTGCCAGCAGACACATCAGGGGGCATCCCGAGCAGTACTTC.

The chain joins TRBV28 to TRBJ1-5; TRBD1 might be the D (6 bases). The CDR3 is 15 amino acids. Trimming took 4 bases from V and 1 from J, leaving 11 bases between them. Looked up from germline, CDR1 is MDHEN and CDR2 is SYDVKM. The DNA for the CDR3 is TGTGCCAGCAGTTCAAGGGGGTTAAGCAATCAGCCCCAGCATTTT. The encoded protein is CASSSRGLSNQPQHF.

The count of this clone is one. The chain links TRBV11-2 to TRBJ2-7; tentatively, D is TRBD1 (6 bases). V lost 4 bases and J lost 1, with 11 bases in between. This CDR3 is 14 amino acids long. Per germline, CDR1 SGHAT and CDR2 FQNNGV. CDR3 nucleotide sequence: TGTGCCAGCAGCTCACAGGGCAAATCCTACGAGCAGTACTTC. Protein sequence: CASSSQGKSYEQYF.

This clone appeared a few times. The rearrangement joins TRBV28 to TRBJ2-2; 7 bases align to TRBD2. V dropped 8 bases and J dropped 4; count of bases not matched to a gene: 16. The CDR3 runs to 17 residues. Germline V CDR1 and CDR2: MDHEN, SYDVKM. The CDR3 nucleotides are TGTGCCAGCCGCCGGGCGGTGGGGAGGGTTGGCACCGGGGAGCTGTTTTTT. Amino acids: CASRRAVGRVGTGELFF.

The chain is built from TRBV10-3 and TRBJ1-1; TRBD1 might be the D (5 bases). Trimming removed 3 bases from V and 3 bases from J, with 8 bases in between. Germline V gene data show CDR1 as ENHRY and CDR2 as SYGVKD. The CDR3 extends over 13 amino acids. CDR3 sequence reads: CAISDREDTEAFF. The CDR3 nucleotides read TGTGCCATCAGTGACAGGGAGGACACTGAAGCTTTCTTT.